Shown below are 18 T cell receptor beta chains from a single sample sequenced in a study of cytomegalovirus exposure and HLA in healthy donors (dated by TCRdb to about 2017). Libraries were built with the immunoSEQ multiplex PCR assay. For the multiplex PCR, a mixture combining 60 forward primers for TCR Vbeta segments and 13 reverse primers for TCR Jbeta segments was used. TCRdb holds this immuneACCESS table with in-frame rearrangements only. Some clones are missing; in checked studies, unresolved V genes explain under half, and the rest has no known cause. Present in this sample are about 110,000 clones, over 80% of which were seen just once. The top ten hold approximately 2.4% of the sample. Sequencing input: PBMCs. The receptors come from a young man in good health and CMV-seropositive.

This clone was seen just once. The chain uses TRBV5-4 and TRBJ2-7; the match to TRBD2 covers 8 bases. Germline V lookup: CDR1 SGHNT, CDR2 YYREEE (reference sequence). V was clipped by 4 bases and J by 4 bases; unmatched bases: 13. The CDR3 totals 16 residues. CDR3 residues: CASSPGGGWSRYEQYF. The CDR3 DNA is TGTGCCAGCAGCCCGGGCGGGGGGTGGAGCCGGTACGAGCAGTACTTC. The whole variable domain, filled in from reference TRBV5-4 and TRBJ2-7, reads ETGVTQSPTHLIKTRGQQVTLRCSSQSGHNTVSWYQQALGQGPQFIFQYYREEENGRGNFPPRFSGLQFPNYSSELNVNALELDDSALYLCASSPGGGWSRYEQYFGPGTRLTVT.

The chain joins TRBV5-6 to TRBJ1-2; 8 bases map to TRBD1. Trimming at V came to 4 bases and at J to 8 bases, leaving 13 bases not matched to a gene. This CDR3 contains 15 residues. Germline values: CDR1 SGHDT, CDR2 YYEEEE. The CDR3: CASSLQDRAAEGYTF. In DNA form, the CDR3 reads TGTGCCAGCAGCCTCCAGGACAGGGCCGCGGAGGGCTACACCTTC. Full variable domain (remainder filled in from reference TRBV5-6 and TRBJ1-2): DAGVTQSPTHLIKTRGQQVTLRCSPKSGHDTVSWYQQALGQGPQFIFQYYEEEERQRGNFPDRFSGHQFPNYSSELNVNALLLGDSALYLCASSLQDRAAEGYTFGSGTRLTVV.

The chain employs TRBV19 and TRBJ2-3, with 7 bases lining up with TRBD2. CDR3 length: 14 residues. Germline CDR1 reads LNHDA; CDR2 reads SQIVND (reference sequence). J gave up 4 bases and V 3 bases, and 4 bases lay outside the gene matches. The CDR3 sequence: CASSIGREADTQYF. As DNA, the CDR3 is TGTGCCAGTAGTATCGGCCGGGAGGCAGATACGCAGTATTTT.

The V and J genes are TRBV4-1 and TRBJ1-1; D may be TRBD1 (5 bases). V was trimmed by 4 bases and J by 4 bases, leaving 25 bases between them. This CDR3 is 18 amino acids long. CDR1 and CDR2 from the germline V gene are MGHRA and YSYEKL. In DNA, the CDR3 is TGCGCCAGCAGCCTATCTTCATCTTCCGGGGGTGGAAGCACTGAAGCTTTCTTT. Amino acids: CASSLSSSSGGGSTEAFF.

CDR3 nucleotide sequence: TGTGCCTGGAGTTCGGGACAGTCAAATGAAAAACTGTTTTTT. Translated: CAWSSGQSNEKLFF. The rearrangement links TRBV30 to TRBJ1-4; TRBD1 matches 7 bases. Germline CDR1 and CDR2: GTSNPN and SVGIG (reference sequence). Trimming at V came to 2 bases and at J to 5 bases, leaving 5 bases not matched to a gene. CDR3 size: 14 residues.

The V gene is TRBV29-1, the J gene TRBJ1-2; 7 nucleotides match TRBD1. With V trimmed by 6 bases and J by 3 bases, 13 bases remained unmatched. The germline V gene has CDR1 SQVTM and CDR2 ANQGSEA. The CDR3 extends over 15 amino acids. CDR3 region: CSVPSGRGVHYGYTF. CDR3 DNA: TGCAGCGTACCCTCCGGCAGGGGGGTTCACTATGGCTACACCTTC.

The chain combines TRBV2 with TRBJ2-5; TRBD2 aligns across 8 bases. CDR1 SNHLY and CDR2 FYNNEI come from the germline V gene. This CDR3 has 13 residues. Germline trimming cut 8 bases from V and 1 base from J; bases unmatched to any gene: 3. In DNA form, the CDR3 reads TGTGCCAGCGGCGGGACTAGCCAAGAGACCCAGTACTTC. This sequence encodes CASGGTSQETQYF.

This clone has just a few counts. The chain joins TRBV9 to TRBJ1-4; no definite D call. The CDR3 consists of 13 residues. V dropped 3 bases and J dropped 10 bases, with 13 bases sitting between them. Germline CDR1 SGDLS, CDR2 YYNGEE. CDR3 region: CASSAGGLGKLFF. In DNA form, the CDR3 reads TGTGCCAGCAGCGCCGGAGGACTGGGAAAACTGTTTTTT. The full variable domain, in which reference TRBV9 and TRBJ1-4 provide the parts outside the CDR3, is DSGVTQTPKHLITATGQRVTLRCSPRSGDLSVYWYQQSLDQGLQFLIQYYNGEERAKGNILERFSAQQFPDLHSELNLSSLELGDSALYFCASSAGGLGKLFFGSGTQLSVL.

The CDR3 DNA reads as TGTGCCAGCAGTGAAGCGACAGCCAGGGATTCACCCCTCCACTTT. Translated, it gives CASSEATARDSPLHF. The gene calls are TRBV2 and TRBJ1-6; maybe TRBD1 (5 bases). The CDR3 runs to 15 residues. V was clipped by 0 bases and J by 8 bases, with 11 bases between them. CDR1 SNHLY and CDR2 FYNNEI come from the germline V gene.

The rearrangement joins TRBV27 to TRBJ1-6; 8 positions agree with TRBD1. Germline V lookup: CDR1 MNHEY, CDR2 SMNVEV (reference sequence). This CDR3 spans 16 amino acids. The ends lost 7 bases at V and 0 bases at J; junction bases unmatched: 5. The CDR3 DNA reads as TGTGCCAGCAAGGACAGGGCGAGCTCCTATAATTCACCCCTCCACTTT. Protein product: CASKDRASSYNSPLHF.

This clone showed up just a few times. The chain carries TRBV19 and TRBJ2-1; D is unclear. In germline, CDR1 is LNHDA, CDR2 SQIVND (reference sequence). V dropped 4 bases and J dropped 8 bases, with 6 bases sitting between them. CDR3 length: 11 amino acids. Here the CDR3 reads CASSRVDEQFF. Written as DNA, the CDR3 is TGTGCCAGTAGTAGAGTAGATGAGCAGTTCTTC.

The rearrangement uses TRBV4-1 and TRBJ2-3; TRBD1 agrees at 7 bases. V lost 2 bases to trimming and J lost 4 bases; unmatched junction nucleotides: 12. Germline CDR1 and CDR2: MGHRA and YSYEKL. The CDR3 runs to 17 residues. This chain's CDR3 is CASSQWGTVSSADTQYF. In DNA form, the CDR3 reads TGCGCCAGCAGCCAATGGGGGACAGTTTCGTCCGCAGATACGCAGTATTTT.

The chain recombines TRBV9 with TRBJ2-4, with TRBD2 as a possible D gene (7 bases). V lost 2 bases, J lost 1 base, and 13 bases lay in between. Germline-derived CDR1 and CDR2 are SGDLS and YYNGEE. The CDR3 runs to 16 residues. CDR3 sequence reads: CASSVGGGQAKNIQYF. CDR3 DNA: TGTGCCAGCAGCGTGGGGGGGGGCCAGGCCAAAAACATTCAGTACTTC.

In DNA form, the CDR3 reads TGTGCCAGCAGCTTAGCGGGGGGGCCCTACAATGAGCAGTTCTTC. Translating it yields CASSLAGGPYNEQFF. V usage is TRBV7-6 and J usage is TRBJ2-1, with D possibly being TRBD2 (7 bases). Between the trimmed V and J ends, which lost 0 bases and 2 bases, there was a span of 8 bases. CDR3 length: 15 residues. CDR1 and CDR2 (germline): SGHVS, FNYEAQ.

This clone showed up just once. The chain joins TRBV10-1 to TRBJ2-1, with D possibly matching TRBD2 (5 bases). The CDR3 runs to 13 residues. Germline V gene sequence: CDR1 WNHNN, CDR2 SYGVQD (reference sequence). Between the trimmed V and J ends, which lost 5 bases and 8 bases, there was a span of 13 bases. The CDR3 protein is CASSWRLLDEQFF. CDR3 nucleotides: TGCGCCAGCAGTTGGAGGCTCCTCGATGAGCAGTTCTTC.

This rearrangement joins TRBV7-8 to TRBJ2-2; D not certain. The CDR3 is 14 residues long. Germline V gene lookup returns CDR1 SGHVS and CDR2 FQNEAQ. The V gene lost 3 bases and the J gene lost 3 bases, with 8 bases spanning the gap. CDR3 DNA: TGTGCCAGCAGCTTCCGATTAGACACCGGGGAGCTGTTTTTT. Protein: CASSFRLDTGELFF.

This clone was recorded a few times. The chain joins TRBV18 to TRBJ1-1; 7 bases are a match to TRBD1. The CDR3 consists of 14 residues. The J segment lost 1 base and the V segment lost 5 bases, leaving 4 bases of the junction unmatched. The germline gives CDR1 KGHSH, CDR2 LQKENI. CDR3 bases: TGTGCCAGCTCAGTCGGGACAGAGAACACTGAAGCTTTCTTT. Translating it yields CASSVGTENTEAFF. Full variable domain (outside the CDR3, taken from reference TRBV18 and TRBJ1-1): NAGVMQNPRHLVRRRGQEARLRCSPMKGHSHVYWYRQLPEEGLKFMVYLQKENIIDESGMPKERFSAEFPKEGPSILRIQQVVRGDSAAYFCASSVGTENTEAFFGQGTRLTVV.

V gene TRBV28 combines with J gene TRBJ2-6; D is possibly TRBD1 (5 bases). Germline V gene sequence: CDR1 MDHEN, CDR2 SYDVKM. The V gene lost 6 bases and the J gene lost 2 bases, with 11 bases spanning the gap. CDR3 length: 15 residues. DNA of the CDR3: TGTGCCAGCAGCCCTGCAGGGACTGGGGCCAACGTCCTGACTTTC. Its protein is CASSPAGTGANVLTF.